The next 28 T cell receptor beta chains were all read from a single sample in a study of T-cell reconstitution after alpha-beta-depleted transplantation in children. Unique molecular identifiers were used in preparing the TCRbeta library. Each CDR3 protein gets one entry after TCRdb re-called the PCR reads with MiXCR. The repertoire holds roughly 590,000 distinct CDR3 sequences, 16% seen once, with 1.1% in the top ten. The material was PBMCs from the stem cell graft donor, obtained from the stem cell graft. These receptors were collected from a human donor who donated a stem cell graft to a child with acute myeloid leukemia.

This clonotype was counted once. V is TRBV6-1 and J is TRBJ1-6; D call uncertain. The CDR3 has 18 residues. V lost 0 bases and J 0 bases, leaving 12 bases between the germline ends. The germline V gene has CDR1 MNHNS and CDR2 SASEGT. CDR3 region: CASSEARRPSSYNSPLHF. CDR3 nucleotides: TGTGCCAGCAGTGAAGCGAGAAGGCCTAGCTCCTATAATTCACCCCTCCACTTT.

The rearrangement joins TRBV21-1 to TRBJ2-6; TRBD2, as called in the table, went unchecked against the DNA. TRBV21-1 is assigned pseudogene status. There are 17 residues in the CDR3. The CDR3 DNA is TGTGCCAGCAGCAAAGAGGGCAGCCTTTACGGGGCCAACGTCCTGACTTTC. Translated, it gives CASSKEGSLYGANVLTF.

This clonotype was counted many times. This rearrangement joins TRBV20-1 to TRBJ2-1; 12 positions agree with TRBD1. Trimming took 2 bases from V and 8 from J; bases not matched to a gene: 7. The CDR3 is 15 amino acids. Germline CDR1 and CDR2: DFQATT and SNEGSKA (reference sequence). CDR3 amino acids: CSARRPGQGAHEQFF. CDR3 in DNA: TGCAGTGCTAGAAGGCCGGGACAGGGGGCACATGAGCAGTTCTTC.

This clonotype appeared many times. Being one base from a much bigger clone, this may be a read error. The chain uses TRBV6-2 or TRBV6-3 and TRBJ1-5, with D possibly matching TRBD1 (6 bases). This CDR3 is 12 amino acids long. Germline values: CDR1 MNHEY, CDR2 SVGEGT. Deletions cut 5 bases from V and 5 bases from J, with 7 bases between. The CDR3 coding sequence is TGTGCCAGCAGTACAGGGCATCAGCCCCAGCATTTT. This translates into CASSTGHQPQHF.

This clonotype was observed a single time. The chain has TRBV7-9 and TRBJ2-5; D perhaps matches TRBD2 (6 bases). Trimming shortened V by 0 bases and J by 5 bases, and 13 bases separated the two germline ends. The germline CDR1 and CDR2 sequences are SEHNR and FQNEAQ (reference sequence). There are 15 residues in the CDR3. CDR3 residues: CASSLAEGRLETQYF. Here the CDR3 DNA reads TGTGCCAGCAGCTTAGCGGAGGGGCGGTTGGAGACCCAGTACTTC.

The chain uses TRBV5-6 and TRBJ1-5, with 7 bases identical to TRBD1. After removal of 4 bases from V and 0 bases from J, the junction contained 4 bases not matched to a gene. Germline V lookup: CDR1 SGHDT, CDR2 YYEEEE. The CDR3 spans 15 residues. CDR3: CASSHRQGSNQPQHF. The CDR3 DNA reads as TGTGCCAGCAGCCACCGACAGGGTAGCAATCAGCCCCAGCATTTT.

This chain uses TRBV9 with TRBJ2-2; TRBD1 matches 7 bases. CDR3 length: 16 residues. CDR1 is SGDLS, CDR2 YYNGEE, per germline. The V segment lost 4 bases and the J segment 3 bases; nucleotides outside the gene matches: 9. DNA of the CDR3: TGTGCCAGCAGCCCACCGGGACAGACCCACACCGGGGAGCTGTTTTTT. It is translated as CASSPPGQTHTGELFF.

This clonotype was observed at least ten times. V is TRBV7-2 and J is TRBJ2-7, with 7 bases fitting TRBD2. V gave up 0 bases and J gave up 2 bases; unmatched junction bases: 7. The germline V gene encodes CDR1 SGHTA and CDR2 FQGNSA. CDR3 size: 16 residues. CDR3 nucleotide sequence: TGTGCCAGCAGCTTAGCGGCTATGGGGGGGACCTACGAGCAGTACTTC. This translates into CASSLAAMGGTYEQYF. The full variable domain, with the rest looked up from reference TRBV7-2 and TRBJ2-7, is GAGVSQSPSNKVTEKGKDVELRCDPISGHTALYWYRQSLGQGLEFLIYFQGNSAPDKSGLPSDRFSAERTGGSVSTLTIQRTQQEDSAVYLCASSLAAMGGTYEQYFGPGTRLTVT.

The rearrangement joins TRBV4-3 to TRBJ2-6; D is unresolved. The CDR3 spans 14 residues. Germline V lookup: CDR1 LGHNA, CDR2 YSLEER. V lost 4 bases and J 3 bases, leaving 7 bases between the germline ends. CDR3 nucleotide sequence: TGCGCCAGCAGCCCCGTCGTTGGGGCCAACGTCCTGACTTTC. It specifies CASSPVVGANVLTF.

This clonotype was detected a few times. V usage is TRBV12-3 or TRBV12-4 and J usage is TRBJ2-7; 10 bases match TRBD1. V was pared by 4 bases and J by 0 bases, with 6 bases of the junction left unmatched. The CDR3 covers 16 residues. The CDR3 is CASSSPGQGRSYEQYF. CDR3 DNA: TGTGCCAGCAGTTCACCGGGACAGGGGCGCTCCTACGAGCAGTACTTC.

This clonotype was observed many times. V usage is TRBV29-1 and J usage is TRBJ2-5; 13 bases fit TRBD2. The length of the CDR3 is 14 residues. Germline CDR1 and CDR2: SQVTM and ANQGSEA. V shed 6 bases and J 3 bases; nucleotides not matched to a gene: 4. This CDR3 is CSVGLAGTKETQYF. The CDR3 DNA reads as TGCAGCGTGGGACTAGCGGGGACGAAAGAGACCCAGTACTTC.

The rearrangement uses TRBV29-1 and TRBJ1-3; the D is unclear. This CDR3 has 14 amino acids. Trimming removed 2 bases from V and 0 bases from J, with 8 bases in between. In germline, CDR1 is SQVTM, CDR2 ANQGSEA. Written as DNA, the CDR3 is TGCAGCGTTGAAATGACCGGCTCTGGAAACACCATATATTTT. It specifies CSVEMTGSGNTIYF.

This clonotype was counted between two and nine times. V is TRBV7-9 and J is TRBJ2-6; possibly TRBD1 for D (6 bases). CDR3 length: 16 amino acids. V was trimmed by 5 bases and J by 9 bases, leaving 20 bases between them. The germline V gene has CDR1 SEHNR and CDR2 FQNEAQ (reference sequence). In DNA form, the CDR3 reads TGTGCCAGCAGCAATAGTCAGGGGTCCCCCATCAACGTCCTGACTTTC. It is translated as CASSNSQGSPINVLTF.

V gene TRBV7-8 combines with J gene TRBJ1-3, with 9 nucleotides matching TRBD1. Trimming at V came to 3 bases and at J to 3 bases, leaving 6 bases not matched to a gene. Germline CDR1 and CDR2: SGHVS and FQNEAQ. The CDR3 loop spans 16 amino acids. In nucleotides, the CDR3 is TGTGCCAGCAGCTTGGTGACAGGGGGATTTGGAAACACCATATATTTT. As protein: CASSLVTGGFGNTIYF. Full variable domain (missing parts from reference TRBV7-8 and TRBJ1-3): GAGVSQSPRYKVAKRGQDVALRCDPISGHVSLFWYQQALGQGPEFLTYFQNEAQLDKSGLPSDRFFAERPEGSVSTLKIQRTQQEDSAVYLCASSLVTGGFGNTIYFGEGSWLTVV.

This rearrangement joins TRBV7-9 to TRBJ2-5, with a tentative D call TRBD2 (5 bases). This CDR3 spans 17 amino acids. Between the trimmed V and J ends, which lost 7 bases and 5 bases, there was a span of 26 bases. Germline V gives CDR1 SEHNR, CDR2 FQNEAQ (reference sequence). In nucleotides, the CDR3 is TGTGCCAGCAACCTCCAAGGTGCGACCTCGGAGGAGGAGACCCAGTACTTC. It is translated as CASNLQGATSEEETQYF. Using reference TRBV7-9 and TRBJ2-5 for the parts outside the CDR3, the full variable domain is DTGVSQNPRHKITKRGQNVTFRCDPISEHNRLYWYRQTLGQGPEFLTYFQNEAQLEKSRLLSDRFSAERPKGSFSTLEIQRTEQGDSAMYLCASNLQGATSEEETQYFGPGTRLLVL.

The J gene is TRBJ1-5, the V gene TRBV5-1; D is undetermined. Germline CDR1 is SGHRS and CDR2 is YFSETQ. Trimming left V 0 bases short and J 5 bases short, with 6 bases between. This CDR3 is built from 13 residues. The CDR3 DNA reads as TGCGCCAGCAGCTTGGACGTAGATCAGCCCCAGCATTTT. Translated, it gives CASSLDVDQPQHF.

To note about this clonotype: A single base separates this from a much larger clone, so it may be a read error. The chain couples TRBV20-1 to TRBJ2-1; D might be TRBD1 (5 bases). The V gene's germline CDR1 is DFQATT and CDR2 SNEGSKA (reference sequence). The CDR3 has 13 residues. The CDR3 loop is CRARAWGYNEQFF. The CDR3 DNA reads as TGCAGAGCCAGGGCCTGGGGTTACAATGAGCAGTTCTTC.

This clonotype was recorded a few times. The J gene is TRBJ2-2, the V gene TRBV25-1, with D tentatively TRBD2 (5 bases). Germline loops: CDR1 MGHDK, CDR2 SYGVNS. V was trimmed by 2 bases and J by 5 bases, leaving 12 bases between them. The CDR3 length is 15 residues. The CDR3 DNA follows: TGTGCCAGCAGTGAACCGGGGATTCTAACCGGGGAGCTGTTTTTT. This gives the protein CASSEPGILTGELFF.

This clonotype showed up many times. The CDR3 spells CSAPQAGEQPQHF. The CDR3 region has the DNA TGCAGTGCCCCCCAGGCAGGGGAGCAGCCCCAGCATTTT. This chain uses TRBV20-1 with TRBJ1-5, with D tentatively TRBD1 (6 bases). The CDR3 totals 13 residues. V gave up 6 bases and J gave up 7 bases, with 16 bases separating them. Germline assignment: CDR1 DFQATT and CDR2 SNEGSKA (reference sequence).

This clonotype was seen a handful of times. The CDR3 region has the DNA TGTGCCAGCAGTTTCATTAGTGAGGTACCAGTCAGTGGTGAGCAGTTCTTC. Protein product: CASSFISEVPVSGEQFF. The chain links TRBV28 to TRBJ2-1; D is ambiguous. Germline V CDR1 and CDR2: MDHEN, SYDVKM. V gave up 3 bases and J gave up 9 bases, with 24 bases separating them. The CDR3 covers 17 residues. Full variable domain (rest looked up from reference TRBV28 and TRBJ2-1): DVKVTQSSRYLVKRTGEKVFLECVQDMDHENMFWYRQDPGLGLRLIYFSYDVKMKEKGDIPEGYSVSREKKERFSLILESASTNQTSMYLCASSFISEVPVSGEQFFGPGTRLTVL.

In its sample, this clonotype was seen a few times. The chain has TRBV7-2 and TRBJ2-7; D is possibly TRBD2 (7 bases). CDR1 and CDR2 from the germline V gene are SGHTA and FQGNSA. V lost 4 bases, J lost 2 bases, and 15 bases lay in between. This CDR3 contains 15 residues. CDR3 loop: CASSWEGGGPYEQYV. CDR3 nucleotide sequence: TGTGCCAGCAGCTGGGAAGGGGGGGGACCCTACGAGCAGTACGTC.

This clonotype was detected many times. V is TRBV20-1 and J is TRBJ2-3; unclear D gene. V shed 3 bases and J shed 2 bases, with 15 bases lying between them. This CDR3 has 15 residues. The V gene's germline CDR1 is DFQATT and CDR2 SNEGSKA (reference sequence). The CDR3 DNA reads TGCAGTGCTAGTAGGGCGACAAATCCCACAGATACGCAGTATTTT. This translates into CSASRATNPTDTQYF.

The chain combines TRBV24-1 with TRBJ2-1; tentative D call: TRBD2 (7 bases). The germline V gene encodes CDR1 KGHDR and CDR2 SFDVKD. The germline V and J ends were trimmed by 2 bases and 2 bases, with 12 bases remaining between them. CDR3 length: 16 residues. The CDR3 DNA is TGTGCCACCAGTGATTCCGAGGGGGGGGCCTACAATGAGCAGTTCTTC. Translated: CATSDSEGGAYNEQFF.

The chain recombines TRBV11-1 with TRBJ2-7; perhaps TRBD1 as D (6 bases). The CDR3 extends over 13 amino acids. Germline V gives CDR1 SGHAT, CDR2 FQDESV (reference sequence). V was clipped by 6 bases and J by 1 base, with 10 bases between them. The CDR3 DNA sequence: TGTGCCAGCAGAGCCGGACAGTCCTACGAGCAGTACTTC. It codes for CASRAGQSYEQYF.

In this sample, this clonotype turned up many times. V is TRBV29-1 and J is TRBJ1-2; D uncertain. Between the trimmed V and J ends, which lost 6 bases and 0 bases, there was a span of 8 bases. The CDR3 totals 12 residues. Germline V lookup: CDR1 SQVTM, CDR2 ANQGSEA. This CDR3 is CSVLIANYGYTF. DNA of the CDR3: TGCAGCGTGCTCATTGCTAACTATGGCTACACCTTC.

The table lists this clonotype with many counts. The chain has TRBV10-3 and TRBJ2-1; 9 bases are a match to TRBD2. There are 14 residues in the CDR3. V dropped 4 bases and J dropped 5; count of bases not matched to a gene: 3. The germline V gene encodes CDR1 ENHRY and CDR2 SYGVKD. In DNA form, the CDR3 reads TGTGCCATCAGTGTAGCGGGGGATAACAATGAGCAGTTCTTC. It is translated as CAISVAGDNNEQFF.

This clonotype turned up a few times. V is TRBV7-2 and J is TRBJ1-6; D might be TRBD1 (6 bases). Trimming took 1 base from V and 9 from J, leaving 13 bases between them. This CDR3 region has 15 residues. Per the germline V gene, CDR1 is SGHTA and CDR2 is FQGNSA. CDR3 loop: CASSLGGASRSPLHF. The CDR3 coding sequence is TGTGCCAGCAGCTTAGGGGGGGCGAGTCGTTCACCCCTCCACTTT.

The CDR3 sequence: CASTDQGHEQFF. CDR3 coding DNA: TGTGCCAGCACCGACCAAGGACATGAGCAGTTCTTC. The V call is TRBV6-6, the J call TRBJ2-1, with unresolved D. Germline CDR1 MNHNY, CDR2 SVGAGI (reference sequence). The CDR3 covers 12 residues. Trimming stripped 7 bases from V and 8 bases from J, with 12 bases between.